This T cell receptor beta chain stems from a study of shared clonotypes between healthy human individuals. Findings of the study overall: A handful of donors shared approximately 5% of their naive CD4 clonotypes. Represented diversity, genetic and exposure-history alike, was limited by few donors.

The CDR3 has 15 residues. Losses at the gene ends were 3 bases for V and 6 bases for J; bases not matched to a gene: 4. In germline, CDR1 is LNHDA, CDR2 SQIVND (reference sequence). Authors' data handling: ImmunoSEQ yielded junction-only sequences lacking quality scores, so filtering differed. Clones were read by immunoSEQ multiplex PCR, and TCRdb kept only the in-frame ones, dropping some. D and trimming come from the DNA, and the V and J calls and clone size come from that table. Found here are more than 400,000 clones, about 96% of them singletons; the top ten hold approximately 0.06%. Turning to this clone: Its antigen is as yet unknown.

The TCR comes from a woman aged 25 to 39 in good health. The material sequenced was naive CD4+ T cells sorted from blood. Documented subset: CD45RA+ positively selected. The chain combines TRBV19 with TRBJ2-2, with 10 bases identical to TRBD2. CDR3 in amino acids: CASSIGSGRSGELFF. The CDR3 DNA follows: TGTGCCAGTAGTATCGGTAGCGGGAGGTCCGGGGAGCTGTTTTTT.